The rows below give T cell receptor beta chains drawn from one sample of a study of T-cell reconstitution after alpha-beta-depleted transplantation in children. One entry per CDR3 protein, called by TCRdb with MiXCR from the PCR reads. This table has about 460,000 distinct CDR3 sequences, about 10% appearing once. The sequences come from PBMCs, collected before TCRalphabeta/CD19-depleted stem cell transplant. Receptors were obtained from a child aged 2-15 years with inherited bone marrow failure, due to receive a stem cell transplant. CDR3s include the opening cysteine and the closing phenylalanine or tryptophan. D genes are given only for firm matches. The size of a clone is reported for some rows only, either as once, few or many, or as a class for expanded clones.

j_call d_call v_call clone_size cdr3_nt cdr3_aa
TRBJ2-1 TRBD2 TRBV20-1 many TGCAGTGCTAGGAGCGGGAGGGTTAGGGATGAGCAGTTCTTC CSARSGRVRDEQFF
TRBJ2-3 TRBD2 TRBV24-1 few TGTGCCACCACTCGGACTAGCCTTGCAGATACGCAGTATTTT CATTRTSLADTQYF
TRBJ2-7 NA TRBV6-1 many TGTGCCAGCAGTGCCGAGGGCGGACCCTACGAGCAGTACTTC CASSAEGGPYEQYF
TRBJ2-7 TRBD2 TRBV7-6 NA TGTGCCAGCTCGGATAGCGGGAGTTTCGAGCAGTACTTC CASSDSGSFEQYF
TRBJ2-2 NA TRBV6-1 many TGTGCCAGCAGTGAAGCGGGAGACTTTACCGGGGAGCTGTTTTTT CASSEAGDFTGELFF
TRBJ1-1 NA TRBV29-1 many TGCAGCGTTGCCGTAGGGGGGCTCACTGAAGCTTTCTTT CSVAVGGLTEAFF
TRBJ2-2 NA TRBV3-1 many TGTGCCAGCAGCCAAGAACGCGGGAACACCGGGGAGCTGTTTTTT CASSQERGNTGELFF
TRBJ2-1 NA TRBV4-3 many TGCGCCAGCAGCCAAGGCGAAGGACCCCCCGTCTTC CASSQGEGPPVF
TRBJ2-1 NA TRBV7-2 NA TGTGCCAGCAGCGCAAGCGTCAGGGACAATGAGCAGTTCTTC CASSASVRDNEQFF
TRBJ2-6 NA TRBV18 few TGTGCCAGCTCCCCGGGGACTGCAATCTCTGGGGCCAACGTCCTGACTTTC CASSPGTAISGANVLTF
TRBJ1-5 NA TRBV20-1 many TGCAGTGCTAGAGTTGCAACTGGCGATCAGCCCCAGCATTTT CSARVATGDQPQHF
TRBJ2-2 TRBD2 TRBV4-3 many TGCGCCAGCAGCCGGGGACTAGCGATTAACACCGGGGAGCTGTTTTTT CASSRGLAINTGELFF
TRBJ2-7 NA TRBV4-3 many TGCGCCAGCAGCCAAATGACAGCGAGCTCCTACGAGCAGTACTTC CASSQMTASSYEQYF
TRBJ1-5 NA TRBV20-1 many TGCAGTGCTAGAGAAGCAAGTCAGCCCCAGCATTTT CSAREASQPQHF
TRBJ2-7 TRBD2 TRBV29-1 many TGCAGCGTTGCGGGGGGGGGCTCCTACGAGCAGTACTTC CSVAGGGSYEQYF
TRBJ1-2 NA TRBV5-5 few TGTGCCAGCAGCCCGGCGGGGGGGAGGGCTAACTATGGCTACACCTTC CASSPAGGRANYGYTF
TRBJ2-7 TRBD2 TRBV7-6 few TGTGCCAGCAGCTTTGGGCCGACTAGCGGGTACTACGAGCAGTACTTC CASSFGPTSGYYEQYF
TRBJ2-1 NA TRBV7-2 many TGTGCCAGCAGCTTAGCGGTCTACTACAATGAGCAGTTCTTC CASSLAVYYNEQFF
TRBJ2-3 TRBD2 TRBV27 many TGTGCCAGCAGTTTAGGACTAGCGAGGAATACGCAGTATTTT CASSLGLARNTQYF
TRBJ2-2 NA TRBV29-1 NA TGCAGCGTTTTGACTCCAAACACCGGGGAGCTGTTTTTT CSVLTPNTGELFF
TRBJ2-1 NA TRBV20-1 few TGCAGTGCTAGAGAGAAGTACAATGAGCAGTTCTTC CSAREKYNEQFF
TRBJ2-1 NA TRBV7-2 many TGTGCCAGCAGCTTAGCGCCGCGGAATGAGCAGTTCTTC CASSLAPRNEQFF
TRBJ2-1 NA TRBV20-1 many TGCAGTGCTAGATCATGGGCCCGAGATCACTACAATGAGCAGTTCTTC CSARSWARDHYNEQFF
TRBJ2-3 TRBD2 TRBV4-2 many TGTGCCAGCAGCCAAGATCTAGCGGGAGATACGCAGTATTTT CASSQDLAGDTQYF
TRBJ1-1 NA TRBV29-1 few TGCAGCGTTGATTCAGACAGGGAAGCTTTCTTT CSVDSDREAFF
TRBJ2-1 TRBD1 TRBV19 few TGTGCCAGTAGTATAGACTGGACAGGGGGAAGTTGGGGAAGGAATGAGCAGTTCTTC CASSIDWTGGSWGRNEQFF
TRBJ2-1 NA TRBV7-2 many TGTGCCAGCAGCCCCCGGACAGCTTACAATGAGCAGTTCTTC CASSPRTAYNEQFF
TRBJ2-1 TRBD2 TRBV5-1 few TGCGCCAGCTCCAACCTGGGGGGGACTAGCGGGAGCCGCTCCTACAATGAGCAGTTCTTC CASSNLGGTSGSRSYNEQFF
TRBJ2-1 NA TRBV15 few TGTGCCACCAGCAGAGGGGTCGGCCTCTTGGGCAATGAGCAGTTCTTC CATSRGVGLLGNEQFF
TRBJ2-4 TRBD1 TRBV12-3/TRBV12-4 many TGTGCCAGCAGACGTGGGACAGACCTAGCCAAAAACATTCAGTACTTC CASRRGTDLAKNIQYF
TRBJ2-2 TRBD2 TRBV5-1 few TGCGCCAGCAGCAGGCCGGGACTAGCGTCCACCGGGGAGCTGTTTTTT CASSRPGLASTGELFF
TRBJ1-2 NA TRBV14 many TGTGCCAGCAGCCAAGAGAGTCGGTTTGGCTACACCTTC CASSQESRFGYTF
TRBJ2-1 TRBD2 TRBV6-2/TRBV6-3 NA TGTGCCAGCAGTTACCGCGGACTAGCGGGAGCCTACAATGAGCAGTTCTTC CASSYRGLAGAYNEQFF
TRBJ1-2 NA TRBV7-9 few TGTGCCAGCAGCTTTTTGGGGGAGAAAGGCTATGGCTACACCTTC CASSFLGEKGYGYTF
TRBJ2-1 TRBD1 TRBV5-6 NA TGTGCCAGCAGCCGCGGACAGGTCCTAACTAATGAGCAGTTCTTC CASSRGQVLTNEQFF
TRBJ2-5 NA TRBV29-1 many TGCAGCGTTGAAGCTTGGGGGGAAGAGACCCAGTACTTC CSVEAWGEETQYF
TRBJ2-5 NA TRBV20-1 many TGCAGTGCCCTCTGGGGGCCCTTCTGGGAGACCCAGTACTTC CSALWGPFWETQYF
TRBJ2-5 NA TRBV18 NA TGTGCCAGCTCACCGGGACTGGAGTACCAAGAGACCCAGTACTTC CASSPGLEYQETQYF
TRBJ1-1 TRBD1 TRBV12-3/TRBV12-4 few TGTGCCAGCAGTTCCGGGACAGCGAACACTGAAGCTTTCTTT CASSSGTANTEAFF
TRBJ1-2 NA TRBV6-5 many TGTGCCAGCAGTTACTCTGTTTCGCCCTCTTGGACGAATGGCTACACCTTC CASSYSVSPSWTNGYTF
TRBJ2-2 NA TRBV27 few TGTGCCAGCAGTCCCACCCTCCTGAACACCGGGGAGCTGTTTTTT CASSPTLLNTGELFF
TRBJ1-2 NA TRBV18 NA TGTGCCAGCTCAGCGACCGAAGGGACCCGTAGACTCTATGGCTACACCTTC CASSATEGTRRLYGYTF
TRBJ2-2 NA TRBV6-2/TRBV6-3 many TGTGCCCTCGAGGGGATAAACACCGGGGAGCTGTTTTTT CALEGINTGELFF
TRBJ2-2 TRBD2 TRBV12-3/TRBV12-4 many TGTGCCAGCACCATATGGGGACTAGCCCACACCGGGGAGCTGTTTTTT CASTIWGLAHTGELFF
TRBJ2-7 NA TRBV27 many TGTGCCAGCAGTTTCTACAGGTACGAGCAGTACTTC CASSFYRYEQYF
TRBJ1-1 NA TRBV28 many TGTGCCACCCTCTCAGTAGGGACTGAAGCTTTCTTT CATLSVGTEAFF
TRBJ2-1 TRBD2 TRBV7-2 many TGTGCCAGCAGCTACAGAATAGCGGGAGGTGATGAGCAGTTCTTC CASSYRIAGGDEQFF
TRBJ2-7 NA TRBV7-2 many TGTGCCATCAGCAGAGGACAGCCCTACGAGCAGTACTTC CAISRGQPYEQYF
TRBJ2-7 TRBD2 TRBV5-1 many TGCGCCAGCAGCCCAGCGCGGGGGACCTACGAGCAGTACTTC CASSPARGTYEQYF
TRBJ2-6 NA TRBV9 many TGTGCCAGCAGCGTACAGGGGACTGGGGCCAACGTCCTGACTTTC CASSVQGTGANVLTF
TRBJ2-7 NA TRBV28 few TGTGCCAGCAGTTTAAATCGTCGCGGCCCACAAACACGGGACGAGCAGTACTTC CASSLNRRGPQTRDEQYF
TRBJ2-2 NA TRBV4-1 many TGCGCCAGCAGCCCGGCTTCTGGGCTGAGGACCGGGGAGCTGTTTTTT CASSPASGLRTGELFF
TRBJ1-5 NA TRBV12-3/TRBV12-4 many TGTGCCAGCAGTACCCGAGGAAGTAGCAATCAGCCCCAGCATTTT CASSTRGSSNQPQHF
TRBJ1-5 NA TRBV21-1 many TGTGCCAGCATCGGACAGGAAAATCAGCCCCAGCATTTT CASIGQENQPQHF
TRBJ2-7 NA TRBV28 many TGTGCCAGCAGTTTATACCCCCGGAGGGGGAGCTCCTACGAGCAGTACTTC CASSLYPRRGSSYEQYF